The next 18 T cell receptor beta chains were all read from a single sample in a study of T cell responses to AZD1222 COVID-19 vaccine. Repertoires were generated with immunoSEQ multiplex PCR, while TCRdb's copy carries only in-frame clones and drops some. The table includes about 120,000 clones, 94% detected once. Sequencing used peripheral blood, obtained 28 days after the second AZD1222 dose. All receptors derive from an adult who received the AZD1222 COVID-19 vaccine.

The CDR3: CATSDGISGNTIYF. CDR3 sequence (DNA): TGTGCCACCTCGGACGGAATCTCTGGAAACACCATATATTTT. V usage is TRBV11-2 and J usage is TRBJ1-3; D is undetermined. The germline V gene has CDR1 SGHAT and CDR2 FQNNGV. The CDR3 spans 14 residues. With 10 bases removed from V and 0 bases from J, the gap between germline ends came to 13 bases. Full variable domain (missing parts from reference TRBV11-2 and TRBJ1-3): EAGVAQSPRYKIIEKRQSVAFWCNPISGHATLYWYQQILGQGPKLLIQFQNNGVVDDSQLPKDRFSAERLKGVDSTLKIQPAKLEDSAVYLCATSDGISGNTIYFGEGSWLTVV.

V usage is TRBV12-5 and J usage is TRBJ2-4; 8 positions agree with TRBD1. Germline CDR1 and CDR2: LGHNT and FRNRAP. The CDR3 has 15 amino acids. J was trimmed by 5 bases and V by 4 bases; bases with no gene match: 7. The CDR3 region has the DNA TGTGCTAGTGGTTCCAGGACAGGGACGGAAAACATTCAGTACTTC. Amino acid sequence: CASGSRTGTENIQYF.

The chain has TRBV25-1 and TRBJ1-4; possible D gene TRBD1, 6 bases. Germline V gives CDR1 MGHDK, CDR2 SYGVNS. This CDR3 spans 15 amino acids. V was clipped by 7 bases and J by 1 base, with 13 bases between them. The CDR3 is CASTPSDRTNEKLFF. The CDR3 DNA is TGTGCCAGCACCCCCTCGGACAGAACTAATGAAAAACTGTTTTTT.

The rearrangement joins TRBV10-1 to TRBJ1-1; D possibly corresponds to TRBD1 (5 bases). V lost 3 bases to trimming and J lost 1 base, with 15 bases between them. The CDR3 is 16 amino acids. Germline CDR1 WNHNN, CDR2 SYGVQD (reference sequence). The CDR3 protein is CASSDTRGATNTEAFF. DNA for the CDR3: TGCGCCAGCAGTGACACCCGCGGGGCCACGAACACTGAAGCTTTCTTT.

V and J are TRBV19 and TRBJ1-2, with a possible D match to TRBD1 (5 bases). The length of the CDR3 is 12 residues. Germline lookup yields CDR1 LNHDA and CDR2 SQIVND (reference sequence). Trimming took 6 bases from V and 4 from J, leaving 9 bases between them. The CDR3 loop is CASSREGYGYTF. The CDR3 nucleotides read TGTGCCAGTAGCAGGGAAGGCTATGGCTACACCTTC.

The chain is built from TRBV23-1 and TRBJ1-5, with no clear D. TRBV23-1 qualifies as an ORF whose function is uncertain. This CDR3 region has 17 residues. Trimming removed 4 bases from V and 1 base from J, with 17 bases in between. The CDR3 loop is CASSRQDISSSNQPQHF. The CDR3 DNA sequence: TGCGCCAGCAGTCGGCAGGATATCTCGTCAAGCAATCAGCCCCAGCATTTT.

CDR3 residues: CASSEDRGYEQYF. As DNA, the CDR3 is TGTGCCAGCAGTGAAGACAGGGGTTACGAGCAGTACTTC. V is TRBV6-1 and J is TRBJ2-7; 7 positions agree with TRBD1. Losses at the gene ends were 1 base for V and 4 bases for J; bases not matched to a gene: 1. Germline CDR1 reads MNHNS; CDR2 reads SASEGT. The length of the CDR3 is 13 residues.

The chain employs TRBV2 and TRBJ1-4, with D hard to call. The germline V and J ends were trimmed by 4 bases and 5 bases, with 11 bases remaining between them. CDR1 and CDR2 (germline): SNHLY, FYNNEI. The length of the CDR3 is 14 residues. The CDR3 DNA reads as TGTGCCAGCAGTGGTGGGCCAGAGAATGAAAAACTGTTTTTT. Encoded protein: CASSGGPENEKLFF.

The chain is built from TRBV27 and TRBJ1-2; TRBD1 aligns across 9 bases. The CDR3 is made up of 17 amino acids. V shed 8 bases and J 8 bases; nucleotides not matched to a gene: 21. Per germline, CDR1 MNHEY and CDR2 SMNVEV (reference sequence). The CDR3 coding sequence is TGTGCCAGCGCGCAATTGGCCGGGACAGGGACCTCTGGGGGCTACACCTTC. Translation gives CASAQLAGTGTSGGYTF.

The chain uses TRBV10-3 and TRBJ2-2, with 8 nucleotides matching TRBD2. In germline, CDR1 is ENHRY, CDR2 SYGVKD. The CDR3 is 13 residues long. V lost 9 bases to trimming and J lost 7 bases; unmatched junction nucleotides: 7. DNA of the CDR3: TGTGCCATGACTCAGGCGGGGGGCGGGGAGCTGTTTTTT. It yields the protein CAMTQAGGGELFF.

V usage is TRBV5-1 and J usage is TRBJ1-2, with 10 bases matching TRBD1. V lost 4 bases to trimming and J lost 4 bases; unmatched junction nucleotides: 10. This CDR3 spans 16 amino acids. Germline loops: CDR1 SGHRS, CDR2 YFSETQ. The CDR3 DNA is TGCGCCAGCAGCAGACGGACAGGGGGAGTGGGCTATGGCTACACCTTC. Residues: CASSRRTGGVGYGYTF.

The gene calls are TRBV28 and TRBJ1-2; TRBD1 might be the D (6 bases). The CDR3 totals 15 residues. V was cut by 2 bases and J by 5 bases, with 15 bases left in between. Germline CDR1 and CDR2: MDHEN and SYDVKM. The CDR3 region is CASSLSGQGIYGYTF. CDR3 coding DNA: TGTGCCAGCAGTTTAAGCGGCCAGGGGATATATGGCTACACCTTC.

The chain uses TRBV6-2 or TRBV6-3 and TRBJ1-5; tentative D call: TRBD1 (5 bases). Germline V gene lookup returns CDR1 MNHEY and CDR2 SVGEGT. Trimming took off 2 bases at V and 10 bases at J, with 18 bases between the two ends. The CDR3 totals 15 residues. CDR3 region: CASSYGAAIRQPQHF. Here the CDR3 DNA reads TGTGCCAGCAGTTACGGGGCAGCTATCCGTCAACCCCAGCATTTT.

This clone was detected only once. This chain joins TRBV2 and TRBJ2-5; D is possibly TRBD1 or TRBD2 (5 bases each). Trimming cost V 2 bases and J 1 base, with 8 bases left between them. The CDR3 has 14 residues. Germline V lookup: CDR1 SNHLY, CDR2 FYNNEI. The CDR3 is CASSEQGPQETQYF. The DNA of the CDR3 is TGTGCCAGCAGTGAACAGGGACCCCAAGAGACCCAGTACTTC.

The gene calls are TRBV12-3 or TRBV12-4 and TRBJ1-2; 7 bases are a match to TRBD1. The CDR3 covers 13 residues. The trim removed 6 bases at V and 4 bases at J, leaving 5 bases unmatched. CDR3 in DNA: TGTGCCAGCAGGGCGGGACAGTCCTATGGCTACACCTTC. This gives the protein CASRAGQSYGYTF.

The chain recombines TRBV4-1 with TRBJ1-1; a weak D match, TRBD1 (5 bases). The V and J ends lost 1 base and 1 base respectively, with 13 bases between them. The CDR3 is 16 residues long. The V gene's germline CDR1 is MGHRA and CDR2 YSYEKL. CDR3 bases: TGCGCCAGCAGCCAAGTGTGGGGCAGTGGGAACACTGAAGCTTTCTTT. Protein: CASSQVWGSGNTEAFF.

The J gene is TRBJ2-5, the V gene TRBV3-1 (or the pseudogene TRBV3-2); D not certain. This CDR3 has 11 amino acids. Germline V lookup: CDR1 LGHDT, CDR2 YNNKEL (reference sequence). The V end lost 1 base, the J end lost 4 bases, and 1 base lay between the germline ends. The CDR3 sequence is CASSQAETQYF. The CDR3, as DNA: TGTGCCAGCAGCCAAGCAGAGACCCAGTACTTC.

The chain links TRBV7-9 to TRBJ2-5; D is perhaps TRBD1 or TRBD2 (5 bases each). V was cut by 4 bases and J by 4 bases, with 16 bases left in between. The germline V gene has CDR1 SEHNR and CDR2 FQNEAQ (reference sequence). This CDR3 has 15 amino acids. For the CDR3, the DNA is TGTGCCAGCAGCTACCGGGACCCCTGGGGAGAGACCCAGTACTTC. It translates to CASSYRDPWGETQYF.